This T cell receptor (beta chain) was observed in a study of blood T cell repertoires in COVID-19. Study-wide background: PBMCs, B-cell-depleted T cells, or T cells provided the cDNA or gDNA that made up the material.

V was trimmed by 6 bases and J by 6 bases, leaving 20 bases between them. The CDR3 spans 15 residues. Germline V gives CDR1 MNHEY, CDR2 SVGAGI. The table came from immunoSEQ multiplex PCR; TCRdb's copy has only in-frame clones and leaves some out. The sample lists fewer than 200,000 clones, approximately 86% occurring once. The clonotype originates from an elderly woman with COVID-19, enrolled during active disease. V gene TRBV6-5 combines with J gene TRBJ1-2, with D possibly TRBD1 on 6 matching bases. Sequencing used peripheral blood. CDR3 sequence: CASSQPRGGSHGYTF. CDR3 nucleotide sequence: TGTGCCAGCAGCCAACCTAGAGGGGGATCACATGGCTACACCTTC.